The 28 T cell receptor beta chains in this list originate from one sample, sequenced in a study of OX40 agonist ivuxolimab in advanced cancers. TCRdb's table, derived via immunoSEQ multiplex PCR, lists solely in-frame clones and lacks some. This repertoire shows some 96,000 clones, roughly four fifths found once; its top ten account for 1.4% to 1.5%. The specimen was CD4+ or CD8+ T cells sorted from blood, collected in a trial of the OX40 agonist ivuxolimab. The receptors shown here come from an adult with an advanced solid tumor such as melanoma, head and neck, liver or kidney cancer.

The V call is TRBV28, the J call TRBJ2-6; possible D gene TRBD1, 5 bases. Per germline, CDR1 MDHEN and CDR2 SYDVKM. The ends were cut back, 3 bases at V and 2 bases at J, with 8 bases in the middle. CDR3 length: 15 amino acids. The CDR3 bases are TGTGCCAGCAGTTTTAGGGGCGCTGGGGCCAACGTCCTGACTTTC. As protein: CASSFRGAGANVLTF.

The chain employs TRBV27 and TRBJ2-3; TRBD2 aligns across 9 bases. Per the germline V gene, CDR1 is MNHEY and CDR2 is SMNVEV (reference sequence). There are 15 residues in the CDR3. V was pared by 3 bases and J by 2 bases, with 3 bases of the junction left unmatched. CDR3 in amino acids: CASSLREGLTDTQYF. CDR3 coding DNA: TGTGCCAGCAGTTTGCGGGAGGGCCTCACAGATACGCAGTATTTT.

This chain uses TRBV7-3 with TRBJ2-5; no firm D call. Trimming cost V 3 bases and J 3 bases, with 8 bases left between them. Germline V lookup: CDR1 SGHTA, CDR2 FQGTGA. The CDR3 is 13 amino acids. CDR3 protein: CASSLDPEETQYF. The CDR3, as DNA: TGTGCCAGCAGCTTGGACCCCGAAGAGACCCAGTACTTC.

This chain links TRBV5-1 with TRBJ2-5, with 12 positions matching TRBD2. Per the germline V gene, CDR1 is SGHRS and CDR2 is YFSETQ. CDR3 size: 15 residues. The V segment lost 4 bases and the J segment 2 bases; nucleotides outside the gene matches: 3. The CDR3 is CASSVLAGGQETQYF. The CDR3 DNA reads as TGCGCCAGCAGCGTACTAGCGGGGGGACAAGAGACCCAGTACTTC.

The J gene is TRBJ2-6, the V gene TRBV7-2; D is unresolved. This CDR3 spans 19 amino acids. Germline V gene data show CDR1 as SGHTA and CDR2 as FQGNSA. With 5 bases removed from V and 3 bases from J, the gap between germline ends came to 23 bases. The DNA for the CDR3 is TGTGCCAGCAGCCTAGGAAAACGCACAGCTGGGTTTGGGGCCAACGTCCTGACTTTC. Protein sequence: CASSLGKRTAGFGANVLTF.

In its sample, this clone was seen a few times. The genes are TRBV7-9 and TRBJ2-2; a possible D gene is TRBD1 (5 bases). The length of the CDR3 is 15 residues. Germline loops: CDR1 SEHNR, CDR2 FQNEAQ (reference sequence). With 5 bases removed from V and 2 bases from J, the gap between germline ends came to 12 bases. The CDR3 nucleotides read TGTGCCAGCAGCCCTTACGGACAAAACACCGGGGAGCTGTTTTTT. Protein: CASSPYGQNTGELFF.

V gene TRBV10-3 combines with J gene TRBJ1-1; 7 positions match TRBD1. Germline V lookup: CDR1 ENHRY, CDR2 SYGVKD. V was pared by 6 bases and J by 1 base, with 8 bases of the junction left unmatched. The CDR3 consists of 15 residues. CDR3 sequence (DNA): TGTGCCATCAGCAAACAGGGGCCTGAGAACACTGAAGCTTTCTTT. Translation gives CAISKQGPENTEAFF.

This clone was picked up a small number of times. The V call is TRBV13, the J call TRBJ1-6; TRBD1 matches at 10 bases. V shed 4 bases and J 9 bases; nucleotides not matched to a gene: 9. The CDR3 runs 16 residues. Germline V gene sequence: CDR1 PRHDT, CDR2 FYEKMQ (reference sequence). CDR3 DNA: TGTGCCAGCAGCTCGGGGACAGGGGCCGCGGTTTCACCCCTCCACTTT. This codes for CASSSGTGAAVSPLHF.

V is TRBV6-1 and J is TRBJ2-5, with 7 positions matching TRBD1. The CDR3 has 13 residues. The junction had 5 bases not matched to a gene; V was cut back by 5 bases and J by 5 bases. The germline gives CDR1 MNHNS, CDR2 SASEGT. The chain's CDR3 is CASSRQGRETQYF. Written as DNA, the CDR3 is TGTGCCAGCAGTCGACAGGGTAGGGAGACCCAGTACTTC.

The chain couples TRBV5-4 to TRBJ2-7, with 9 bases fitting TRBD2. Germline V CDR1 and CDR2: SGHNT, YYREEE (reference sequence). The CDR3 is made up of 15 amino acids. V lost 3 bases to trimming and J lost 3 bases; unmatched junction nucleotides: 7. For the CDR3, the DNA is TGTGCCAGCAGCTCCCGCGGGGGGGCTCGCTACGAGCAGTACTTC. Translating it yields CASSSRGGARYEQYF.

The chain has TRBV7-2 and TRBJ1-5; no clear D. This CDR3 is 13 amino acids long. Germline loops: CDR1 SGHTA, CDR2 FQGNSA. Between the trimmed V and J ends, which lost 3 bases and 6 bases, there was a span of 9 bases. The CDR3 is CASSLDRLQPQHF. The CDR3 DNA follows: TGTGCCAGCAGCTTGGACCGTCTTCAGCCCCAGCATTTT.

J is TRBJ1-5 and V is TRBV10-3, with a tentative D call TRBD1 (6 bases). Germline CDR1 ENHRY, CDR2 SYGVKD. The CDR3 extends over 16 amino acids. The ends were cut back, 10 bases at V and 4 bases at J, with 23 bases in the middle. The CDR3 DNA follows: TGTGCCACTCCGCGGGTCCAGGGGAAGGGTAATCAGCCCCAGCATTTT. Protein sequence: CATPRVQGKGNQPQHF.

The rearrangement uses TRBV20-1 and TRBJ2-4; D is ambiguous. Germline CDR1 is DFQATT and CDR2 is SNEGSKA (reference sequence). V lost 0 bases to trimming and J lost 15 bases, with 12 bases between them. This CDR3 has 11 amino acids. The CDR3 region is CSARDRQEWYF. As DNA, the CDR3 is TGCAGTGCTAGAGACAGGCAGGAGTGGTACTTC.

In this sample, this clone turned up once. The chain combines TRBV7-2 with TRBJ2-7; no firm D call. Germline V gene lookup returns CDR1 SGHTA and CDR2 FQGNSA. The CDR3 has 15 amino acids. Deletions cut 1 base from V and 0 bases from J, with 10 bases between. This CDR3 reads CASSLVRGFSYEQYF. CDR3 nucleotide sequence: TGTGCCAGCAGCTTAGTTCGTGGCTTCTCCTACGAGCAGTACTTC.

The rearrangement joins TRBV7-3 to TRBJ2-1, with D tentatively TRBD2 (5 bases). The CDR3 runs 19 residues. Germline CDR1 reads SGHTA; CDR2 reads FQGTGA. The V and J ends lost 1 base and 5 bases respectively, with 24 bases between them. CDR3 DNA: TGTGCCAGCAGCTTAATAGGTGGGAGTGCCCGAGAAGTTGACAATGAGCAGTTCTTC. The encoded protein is CASSLIGGSAREVDNEQFF.

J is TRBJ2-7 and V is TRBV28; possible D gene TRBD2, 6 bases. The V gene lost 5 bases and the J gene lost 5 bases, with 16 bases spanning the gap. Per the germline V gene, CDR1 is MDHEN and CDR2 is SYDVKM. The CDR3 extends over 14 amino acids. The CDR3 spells CASSPIAGSHEQYF. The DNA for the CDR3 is TGTGCCAGCAGTCCGATCGCGGGGTCCCACGAGCAGTACTTC.

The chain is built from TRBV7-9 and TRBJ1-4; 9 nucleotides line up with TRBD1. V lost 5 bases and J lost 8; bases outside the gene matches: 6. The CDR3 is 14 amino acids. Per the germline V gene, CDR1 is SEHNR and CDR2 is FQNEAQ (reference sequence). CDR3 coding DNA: TGTGCCAGCAGCCTCGGGACAGGGATCGAAAAACTGTTTTTT. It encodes CASSLGTGIEKLFF.

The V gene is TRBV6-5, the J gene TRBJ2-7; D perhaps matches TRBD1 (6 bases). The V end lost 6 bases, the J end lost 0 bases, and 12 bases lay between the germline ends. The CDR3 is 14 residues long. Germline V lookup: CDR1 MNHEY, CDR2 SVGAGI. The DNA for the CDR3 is TGTGCCAGCAGGGGGACATCATTCTCCTACGAGCAGTACTTC. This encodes CASRGTSFSYEQYF.

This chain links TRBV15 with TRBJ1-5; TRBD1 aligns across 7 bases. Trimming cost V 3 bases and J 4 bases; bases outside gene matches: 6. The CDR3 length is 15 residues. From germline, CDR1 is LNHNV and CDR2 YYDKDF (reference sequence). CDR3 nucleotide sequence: TGTGCCACCAGCAGGGGGGACAGCTTGAATCAGCCCCAGCATTTT. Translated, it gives CATSRGDSLNQPQHF. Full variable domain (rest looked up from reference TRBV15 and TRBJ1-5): DAMVIQNPRYQVTQFGKPVTLSCSQTLNHNVMYWYQQKSSQAPKLLFHYYDKDFNNEADTPDNFQSRRPNTSFCFLDIRSPGLGDTAMYLCATSRGDSLNQPQHFGDGTRLSIL.

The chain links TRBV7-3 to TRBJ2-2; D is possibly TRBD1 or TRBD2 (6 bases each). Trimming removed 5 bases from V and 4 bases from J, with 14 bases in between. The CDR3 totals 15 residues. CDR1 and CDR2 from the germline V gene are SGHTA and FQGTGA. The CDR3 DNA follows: TGTGCCAGCAGCCCTCTAGGAGGGGGCACCGGGGAGCTGTTTTTT. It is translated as CASSPLGGGTGELFF.

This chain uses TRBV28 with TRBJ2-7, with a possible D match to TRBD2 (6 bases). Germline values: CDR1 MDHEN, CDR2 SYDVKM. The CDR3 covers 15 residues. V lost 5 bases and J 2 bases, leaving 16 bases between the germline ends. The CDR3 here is CASSPSEGMAYEQYF. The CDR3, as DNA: TGTGCCAGCAGTCCCTCGGAGGGGATGGCCTACGAGCAGTACTTC.

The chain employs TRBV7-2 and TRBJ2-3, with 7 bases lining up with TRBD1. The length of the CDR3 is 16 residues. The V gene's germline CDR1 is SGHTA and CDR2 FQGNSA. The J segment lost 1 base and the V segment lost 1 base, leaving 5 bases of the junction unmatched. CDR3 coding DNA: TGTGCCAGCAGCTTAGTTGGTACAGGGGGCACAGATACGCAGTATTTT. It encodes CASSLVGTGGTDTQYF.

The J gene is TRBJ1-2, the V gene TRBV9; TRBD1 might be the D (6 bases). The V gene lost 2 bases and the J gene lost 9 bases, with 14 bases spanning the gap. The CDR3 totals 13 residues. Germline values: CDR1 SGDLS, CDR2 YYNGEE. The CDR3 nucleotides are TGTGCCAGCAGCGTCGGGACACCCCCGAGCTACACCTTC. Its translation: CASSVGTPPSYTF.

The CDR3 region has the DNA TGTGCCAGCGTCATTGCCGGGGGGGGCTACACCTTC. The encoded protein is CASVIAGGGYTF. The chain combines TRBV28 with TRBJ1-2; D is perhaps TRBD1 (5 bases). Germline CDR1 and CDR2: MDHEN and SYDVKM. V lost 8 bases to trimming and J lost 8 bases, with 15 bases between them. CDR3 length equals 12 residues.

For the CDR3, the DNA is TGTGCCAGCAGCGCTGCGGGACAAACCTACGAGCAGTACTTC. It encodes CASSAAGQTYEQYF. The gene calls are TRBV7-9 and TRBJ2-7, with D perhaps being TRBD1 or TRBD2 (6 bases each). Trimming removed 5 bases from V and 2 bases from J, with 13 bases in between. Germline CDR1 is SEHNR and CDR2 is FQNEAQ (reference sequence). The CDR3 extends over 14 amino acids.

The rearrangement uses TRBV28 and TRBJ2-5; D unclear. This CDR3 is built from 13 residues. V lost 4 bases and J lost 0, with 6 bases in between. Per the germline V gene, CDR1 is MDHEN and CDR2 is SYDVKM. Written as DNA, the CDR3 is TGTGCCAGCAGTTCCCGACACCAAGAGACCCAGTACTTC. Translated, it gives CASSSRHQETQYF.

CDR3 protein: CASSPGTRQETQYF. The CDR3 region has the DNA TGTGCCAGCAGCCCGGGAACACGACAAGAGACCCAGTACTTC. The J gene is TRBJ2-5, the V gene TRBV5-4; D might be TRBD2 (5 bases). V gave up 4 bases and J gave up 2 bases, with 12 bases separating them. Germline-derived CDR1 and CDR2 are SGHNT and YYREEE (reference sequence). The CDR3 is 14 residues long.

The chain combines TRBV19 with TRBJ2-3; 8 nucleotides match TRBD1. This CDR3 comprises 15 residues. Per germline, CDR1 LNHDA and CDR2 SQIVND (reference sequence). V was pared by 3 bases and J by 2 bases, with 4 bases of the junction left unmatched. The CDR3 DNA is TGTGCCAGTAGTATCGGGACAGGTACCACAGATACGCAGTATTTT. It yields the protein CASSIGTGTTDTQYF.